Shown below are 2 T cell receptor beta chains from a single sample sequenced in a study of response to subunit inactivated influenza vaccine. TCRdb re-called the RT-PCR reads with MiXCR, one entry per CDR3 protein. The data show 500,000 to 600,000 distinct CDR3 sequences, 12% seen once. The sequences come from PBMCs from blood, collected on the day of vaccination. These TCRs come from a man aged 50 to 59 who received an inactivated influenza vaccine.

Only a few counts were recorded for this clonotype. The chain has TRBV2 and TRBJ2-1, with 10 bases aligning to TRBD2. The CDR3 is 16 amino acids. V was clipped by 1 base and J by 2 bases; unmatched bases: 2. Per the germline V gene, CDR1 is SNHLY and CDR2 is FYNNEI. CDR3 coding DNA: TGTGCCAGCAGTGAAGATGGACTAGCGGCCTACAATGAGCAGTTCTTC. The encoded protein is CASSEDGLAAYNEQFF.

This clonotype occurred many times. V gene TRBV6-5 combines with J gene TRBJ1-1, with D unresolved. The CDR3 spans 10 residues. Germline loops: CDR1 MNHEY, CDR2 SVGAGI. The V gene lost 6 bases and the J gene lost 4 bases, with 3 bases spanning the gap. CDR3 nucleotides: TGTGCCAGCAGGGGCACTGAAGCTTTCTTT. This translates into CASRGTEAFF.